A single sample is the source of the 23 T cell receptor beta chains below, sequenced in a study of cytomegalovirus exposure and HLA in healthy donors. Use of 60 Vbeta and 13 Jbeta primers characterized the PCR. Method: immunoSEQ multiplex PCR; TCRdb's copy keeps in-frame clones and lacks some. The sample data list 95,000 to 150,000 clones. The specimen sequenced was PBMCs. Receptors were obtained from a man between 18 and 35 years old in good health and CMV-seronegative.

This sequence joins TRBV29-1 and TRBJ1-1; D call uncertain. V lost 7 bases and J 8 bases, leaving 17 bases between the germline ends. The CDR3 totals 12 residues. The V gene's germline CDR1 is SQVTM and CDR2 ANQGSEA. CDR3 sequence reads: CSGTGGTPEAFF. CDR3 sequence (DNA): TGCAGCGGCACGGGAGGAACCCCCGAAGCTTTCTTT.

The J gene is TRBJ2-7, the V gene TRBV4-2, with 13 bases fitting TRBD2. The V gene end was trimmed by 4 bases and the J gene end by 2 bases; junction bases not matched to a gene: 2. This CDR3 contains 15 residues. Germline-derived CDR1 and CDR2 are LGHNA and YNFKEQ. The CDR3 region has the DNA TGTGCCAGCAGCCTAGGGACTAGCGGGACCTACGAGCAGTACTTC. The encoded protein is CASSLGTSGTYEQYF.

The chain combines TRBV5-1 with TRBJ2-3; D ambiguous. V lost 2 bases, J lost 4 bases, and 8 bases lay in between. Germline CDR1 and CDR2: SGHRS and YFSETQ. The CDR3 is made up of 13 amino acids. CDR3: CASSFTTADTQYF. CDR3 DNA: TGCGCCAGCAGCTTTACTACGGCAGATACGCAGTATTTT.

CDR3 nucleotide sequence: TGCGCCAGCAGCCCACTGGGACAGTGGGTCTACGAGCAGTACTTC. Protein product: CASSPLGQWVYEQYF. The chain carries TRBV23-1 and TRBJ2-7, with 7 bases fitting TRBD1. TRBV23-1 belongs to the ORF category, with a function that is uncertain. This CDR3 comprises 15 residues. V lost 6 bases, J lost 3 bases, and 11 bases stayed unmatched.

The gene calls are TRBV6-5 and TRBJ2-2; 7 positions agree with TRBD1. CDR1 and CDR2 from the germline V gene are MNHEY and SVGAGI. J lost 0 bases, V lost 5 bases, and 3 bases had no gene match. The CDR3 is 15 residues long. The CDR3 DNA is TGTGCCAGCAGTGCCGGGACAGCGAACACCGGGGAGCTGTTTTTT. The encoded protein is CASSAGTANTGELFF.

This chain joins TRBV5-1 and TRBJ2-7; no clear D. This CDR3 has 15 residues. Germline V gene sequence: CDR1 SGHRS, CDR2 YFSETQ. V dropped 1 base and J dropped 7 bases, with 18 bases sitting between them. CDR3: CASSLRQHPADEQYF. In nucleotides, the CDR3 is TGCGCCAGCAGCTTGCGCCAGCATCCTGCGGATGAGCAGTACTTC.

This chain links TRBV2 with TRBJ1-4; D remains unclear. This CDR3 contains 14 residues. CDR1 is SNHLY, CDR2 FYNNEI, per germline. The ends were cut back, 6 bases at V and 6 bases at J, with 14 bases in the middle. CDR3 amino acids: CASSLQRADEKLFF. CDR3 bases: TGTGCCAGCAGCCTCCAGCGGGCGGATGAAAAACTGTTTTTT.

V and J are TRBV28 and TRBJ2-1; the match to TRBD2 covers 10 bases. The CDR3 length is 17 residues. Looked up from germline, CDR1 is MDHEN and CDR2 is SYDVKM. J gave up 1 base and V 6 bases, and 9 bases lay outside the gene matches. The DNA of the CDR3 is TGTGCCAGCAGCCCAGCTGCTAGCGGGAGTTCCTACAATGAGCAGTTCTTC. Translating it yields CASSPAASGSSYNEQFF.

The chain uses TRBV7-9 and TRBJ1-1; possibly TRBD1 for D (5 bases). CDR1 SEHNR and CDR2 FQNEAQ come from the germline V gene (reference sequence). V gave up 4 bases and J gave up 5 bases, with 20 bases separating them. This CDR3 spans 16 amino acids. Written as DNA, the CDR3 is TGTGCCAGCAGCTCCTCGGGGGGACCCCGGGGGACTGAAGCTTTCTTT. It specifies CASSSSGGPRGTEAFF.

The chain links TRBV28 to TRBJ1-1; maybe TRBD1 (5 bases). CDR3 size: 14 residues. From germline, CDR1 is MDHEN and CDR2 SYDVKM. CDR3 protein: CAPPGRRGNTEAFF. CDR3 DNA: TGTGCTCCCCCAGGGCGAAGAGGGAACACTGAAGCTTTCTTT.

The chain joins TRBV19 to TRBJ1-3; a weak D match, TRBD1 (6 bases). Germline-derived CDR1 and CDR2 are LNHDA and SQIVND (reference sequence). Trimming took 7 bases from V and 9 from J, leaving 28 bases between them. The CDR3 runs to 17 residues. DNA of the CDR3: TGTGCCAGTACCTCTACGGACAGAAGCGTCCTTCGTGGCACCATATATTTT. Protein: CASTSTDRSVLRGTIYF.

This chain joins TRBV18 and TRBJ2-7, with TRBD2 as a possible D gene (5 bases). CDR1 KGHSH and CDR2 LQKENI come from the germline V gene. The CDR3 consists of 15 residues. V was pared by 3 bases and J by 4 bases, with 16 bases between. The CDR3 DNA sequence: TGTGCCAGCTCACCCACGTGGTCGGGATTTTACGAGCAGTACTTC. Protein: CASSPTWSGFYEQYF.

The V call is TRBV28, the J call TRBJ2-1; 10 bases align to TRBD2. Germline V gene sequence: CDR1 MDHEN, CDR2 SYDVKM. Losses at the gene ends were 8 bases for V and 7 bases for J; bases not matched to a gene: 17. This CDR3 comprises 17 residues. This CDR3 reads CASVSYTGLAVGNEQFF. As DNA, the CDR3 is TGTGCCAGCGTATCCTATACTGGACTAGCGGTGGGAAATGAGCAGTTCTTC.

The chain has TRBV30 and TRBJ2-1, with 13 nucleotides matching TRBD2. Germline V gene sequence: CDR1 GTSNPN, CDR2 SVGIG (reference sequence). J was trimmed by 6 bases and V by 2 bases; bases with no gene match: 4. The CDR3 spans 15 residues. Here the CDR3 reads CAWSIGTSGINEQFF. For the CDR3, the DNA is TGTGCCTGGAGTATCGGGACTAGCGGGATCAATGAGCAGTTCTTC.

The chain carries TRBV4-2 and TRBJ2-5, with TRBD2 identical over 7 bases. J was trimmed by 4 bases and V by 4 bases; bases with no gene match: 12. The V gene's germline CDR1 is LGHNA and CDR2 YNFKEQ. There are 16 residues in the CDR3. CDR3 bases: TGTGCCAGCAGCCCCCAATCGGGCGGGGGACGAGAGACCCAGTACTTC. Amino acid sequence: CASSPQSGGGRETQYF.

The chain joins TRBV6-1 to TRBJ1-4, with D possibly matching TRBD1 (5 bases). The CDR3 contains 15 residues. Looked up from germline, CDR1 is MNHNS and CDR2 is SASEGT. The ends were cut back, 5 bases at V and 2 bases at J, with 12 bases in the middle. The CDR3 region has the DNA TGTGCCAGCAGTAACGGGCCAGGGACTAATGAAAAACTGTTTTTT. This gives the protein CASSNGPGTNEKLFF.

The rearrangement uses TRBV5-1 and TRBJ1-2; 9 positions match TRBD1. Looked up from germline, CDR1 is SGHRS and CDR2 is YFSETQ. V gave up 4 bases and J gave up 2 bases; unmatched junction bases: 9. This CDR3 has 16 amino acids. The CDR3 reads CASSRDRDGFNYGYTF. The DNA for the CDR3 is TGCGCCAGCAGCCGGGACAGGGATGGCTTCAACTATGGCTACACCTTC.

Here the CDR3 DNA reads TGTGCCTGGAGTGCGCAGACAGGGGGTAATTCACCCCTCCACTTT. As protein: CAWSAQTGGNSPLHF. The V gene is TRBV30, the J gene TRBJ1-6, with 9 bases matching TRBD1. The CDR3 runs to 15 residues. The J segment lost 6 bases and the V segment lost 1 base, leaving 4 bases of the junction unmatched. Per germline, CDR1 GTSNPN and CDR2 SVGIG (reference sequence).

Written as DNA, the CDR3 is TGCGCCAGCAGCCAAGAGTTTGCGGACACCAATAGCAATCAGCCCCAGCATTTT. It yields the protein CASSQEFADTNSNQPQHF. V gene TRBV4-1 combines with J gene TRBJ1-5; a possible D gene is TRBD1 (5 bases). Trimming cost V 0 bases and J 0 bases, with 15 bases left between them. The CDR3 spans 18 residues. Germline V gene lookup returns CDR1 MGHRA and CDR2 YSYEKL.

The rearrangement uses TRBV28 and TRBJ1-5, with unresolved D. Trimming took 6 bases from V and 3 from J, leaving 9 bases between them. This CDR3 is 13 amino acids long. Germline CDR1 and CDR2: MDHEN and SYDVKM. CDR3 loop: CASRSHHNQPQHF. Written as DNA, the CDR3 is TGTGCCAGCAGGTCCCATCACAATCAGCCCCAGCATTTT.

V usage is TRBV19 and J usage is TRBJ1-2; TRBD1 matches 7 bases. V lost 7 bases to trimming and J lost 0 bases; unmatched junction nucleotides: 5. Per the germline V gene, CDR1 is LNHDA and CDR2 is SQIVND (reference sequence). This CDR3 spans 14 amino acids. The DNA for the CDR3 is TGTGCCAGTACACAAGGGACAGCTAACTATGGCTACACCTTC. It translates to CASTQGTANYGYTF.

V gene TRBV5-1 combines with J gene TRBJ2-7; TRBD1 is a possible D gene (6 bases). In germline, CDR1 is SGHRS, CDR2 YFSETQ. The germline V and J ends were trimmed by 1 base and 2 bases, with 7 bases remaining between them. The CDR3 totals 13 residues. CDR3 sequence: CASSLTGPYEQYF. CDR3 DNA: TGCGCCAGCAGCTTGACAGGGCCCTACGAGCAGTACTTC.

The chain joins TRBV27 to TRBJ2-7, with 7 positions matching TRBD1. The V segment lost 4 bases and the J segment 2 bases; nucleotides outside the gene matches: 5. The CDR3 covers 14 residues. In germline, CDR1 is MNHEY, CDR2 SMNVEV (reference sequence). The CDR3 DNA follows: TGTGCCAGCAGTTATGGACAGGCGGCCTACGAGCAGTACTTC. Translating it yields CASSYGQAAYEQYF.